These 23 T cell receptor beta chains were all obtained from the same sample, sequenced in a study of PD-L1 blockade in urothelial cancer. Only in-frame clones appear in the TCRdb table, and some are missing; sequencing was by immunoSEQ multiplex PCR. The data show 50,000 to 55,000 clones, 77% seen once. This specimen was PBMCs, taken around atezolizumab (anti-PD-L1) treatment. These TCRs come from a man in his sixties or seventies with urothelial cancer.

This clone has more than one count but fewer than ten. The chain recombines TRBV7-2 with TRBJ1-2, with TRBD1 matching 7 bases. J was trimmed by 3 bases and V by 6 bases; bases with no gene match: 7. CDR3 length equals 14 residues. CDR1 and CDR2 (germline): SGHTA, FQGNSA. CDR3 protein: CASSEGGKYYGYTF. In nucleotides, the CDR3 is TGTGCCAGCAGTGAAGGGGGCAAATACTATGGCTACACCTTC.

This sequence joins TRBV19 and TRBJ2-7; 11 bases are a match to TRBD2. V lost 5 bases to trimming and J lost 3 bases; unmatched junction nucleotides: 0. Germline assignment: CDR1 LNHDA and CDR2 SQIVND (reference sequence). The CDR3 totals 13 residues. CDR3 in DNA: TGTGCCAGTAGTCTAGCGGGAGGCTACGAGCAGTACTTC. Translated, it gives CASSLAGGYEQYF.

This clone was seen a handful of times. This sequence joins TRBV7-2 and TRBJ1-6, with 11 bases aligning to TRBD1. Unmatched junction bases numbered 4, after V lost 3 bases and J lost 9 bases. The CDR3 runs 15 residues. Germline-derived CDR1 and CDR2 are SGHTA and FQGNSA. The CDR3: CASSFGGTGGSPLHF. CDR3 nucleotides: TGTGCCAGCAGCTTCGGGGGGACAGGGGGTTCACCCCTCCACTTT.

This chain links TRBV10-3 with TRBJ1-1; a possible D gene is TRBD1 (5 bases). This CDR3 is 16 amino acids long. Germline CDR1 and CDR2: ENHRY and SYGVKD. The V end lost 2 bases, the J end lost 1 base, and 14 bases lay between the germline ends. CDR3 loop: CAISEGRVFGNTEAFF. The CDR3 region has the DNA TGTGCCATCAGTGAGGGCAGGGTATTTGGGAACACTGAAGCTTTCTTT.

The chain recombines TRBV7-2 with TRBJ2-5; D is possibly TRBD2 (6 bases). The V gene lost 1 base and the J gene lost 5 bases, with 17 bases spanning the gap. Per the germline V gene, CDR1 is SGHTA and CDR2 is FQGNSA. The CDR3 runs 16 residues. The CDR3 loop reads CASSLDWAGGVETQYF. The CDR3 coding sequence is TGTGCCAGCAGCTTAGATTGGGCTGGCGGGGTGGAGACCCAGTACTTC.

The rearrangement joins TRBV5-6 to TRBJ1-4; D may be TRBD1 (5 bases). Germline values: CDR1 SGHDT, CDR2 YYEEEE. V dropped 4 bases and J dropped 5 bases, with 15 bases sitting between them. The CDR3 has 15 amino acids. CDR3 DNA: TGTGCCAGCAGCCGGCGGGGGGTTCGGAATGAAAAACTGTTTTTT. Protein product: CASSRRGVRNEKLFF.

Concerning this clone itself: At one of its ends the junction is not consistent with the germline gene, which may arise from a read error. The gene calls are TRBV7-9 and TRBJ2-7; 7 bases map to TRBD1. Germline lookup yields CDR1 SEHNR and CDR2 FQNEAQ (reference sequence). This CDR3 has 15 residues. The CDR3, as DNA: TGTGCCAGCAGCTTAGACGGATACAGGGGCTACGAGCAGTGCTTC. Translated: CASSLDGYRGYEQCF.

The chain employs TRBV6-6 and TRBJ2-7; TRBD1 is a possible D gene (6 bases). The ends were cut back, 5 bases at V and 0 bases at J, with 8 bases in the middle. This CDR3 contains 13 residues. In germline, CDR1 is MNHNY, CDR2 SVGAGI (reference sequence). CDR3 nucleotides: TGTGCCAGCAGTGACAGGTCCTCCTACGAGCAGTACTTC. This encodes CASSDRSSYEQYF.

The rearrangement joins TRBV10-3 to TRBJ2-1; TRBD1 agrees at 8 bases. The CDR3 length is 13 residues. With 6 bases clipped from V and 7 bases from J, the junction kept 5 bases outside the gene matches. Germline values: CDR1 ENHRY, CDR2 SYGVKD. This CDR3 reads CAISEQGVNEQFF. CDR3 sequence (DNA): TGTGCCATCAGCGAACAGGGGGTGAATGAGCAGTTCTTC.

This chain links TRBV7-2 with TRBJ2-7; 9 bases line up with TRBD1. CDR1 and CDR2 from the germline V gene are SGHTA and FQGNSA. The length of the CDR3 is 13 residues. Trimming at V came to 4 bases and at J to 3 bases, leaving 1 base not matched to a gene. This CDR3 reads CASSSTGGYEQYF. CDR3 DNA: TGTGCCAGCAGCTCGACAGGGGGCTACGAGCAGTACTTC.

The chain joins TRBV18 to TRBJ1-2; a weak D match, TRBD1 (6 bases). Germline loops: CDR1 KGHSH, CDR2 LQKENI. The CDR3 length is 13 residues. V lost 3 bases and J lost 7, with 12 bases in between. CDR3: CASSPGGPGGYTF. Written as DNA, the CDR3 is TGTGCCAGCTCACCGGGGGGGCCTGGTGGCTACACCTTC.

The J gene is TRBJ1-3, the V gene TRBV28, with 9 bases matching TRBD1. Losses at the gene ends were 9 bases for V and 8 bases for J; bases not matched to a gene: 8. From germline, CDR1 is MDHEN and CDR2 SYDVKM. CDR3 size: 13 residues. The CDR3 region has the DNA TGTGCCAGTTCCTGGACAGGGGAACACACCATATATTTT. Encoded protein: CASSWTGEHTIYF.

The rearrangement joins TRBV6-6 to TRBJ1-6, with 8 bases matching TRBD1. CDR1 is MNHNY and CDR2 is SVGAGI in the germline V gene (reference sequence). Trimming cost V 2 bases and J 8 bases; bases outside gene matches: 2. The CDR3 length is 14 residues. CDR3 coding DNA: TGTGCCAGCAGTTACGACAGGGGTTATTCACCCCTCCACTTT. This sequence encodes CASSYDRGYSPLHF.

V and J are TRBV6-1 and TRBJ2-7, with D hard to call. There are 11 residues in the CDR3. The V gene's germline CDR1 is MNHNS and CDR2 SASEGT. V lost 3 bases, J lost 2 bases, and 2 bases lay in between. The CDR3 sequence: CASSDTYEQYF. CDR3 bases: TGTGCCAGCAGTGACACCTACGAGCAGTACTTC.

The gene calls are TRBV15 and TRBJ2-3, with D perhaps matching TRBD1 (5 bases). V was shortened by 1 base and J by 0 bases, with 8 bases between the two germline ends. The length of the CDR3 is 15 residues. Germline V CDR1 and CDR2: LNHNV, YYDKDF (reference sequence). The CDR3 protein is CATSRGRASTDTQYF. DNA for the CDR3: TGTGCCACCAGCAGAGGCAGGGCTAGCACAGATACGCAGTATTTT.

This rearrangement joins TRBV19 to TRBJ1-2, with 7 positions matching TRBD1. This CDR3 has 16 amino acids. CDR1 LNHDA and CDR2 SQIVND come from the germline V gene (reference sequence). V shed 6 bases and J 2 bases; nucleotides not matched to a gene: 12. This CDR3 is CASRARGMTGNYGYTF. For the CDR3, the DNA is TGTGCCAGTAGGGCCCGAGGGATGACAGGGAACTATGGCTACACCTTC.

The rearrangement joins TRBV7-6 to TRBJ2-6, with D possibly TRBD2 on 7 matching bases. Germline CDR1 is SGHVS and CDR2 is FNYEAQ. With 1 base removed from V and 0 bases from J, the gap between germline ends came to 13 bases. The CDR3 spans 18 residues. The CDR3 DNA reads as TGTGCCAGCAGCTTAGAGGGGGAGGGATACTCTGGGGCCAACGTCCTGACTTTC. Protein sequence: CASSLEGEGYSGANVLTF.

The CDR3 bases are TGCGCCAGCAGCTTGGGCCAGGGGGATCAGCCCCAGCATTTT. It yields the protein CASSLGQGDQPQHF. This rearrangement joins TRBV5-1 to TRBJ1-5; the match to TRBD1 covers 7 bases. The CDR3 has 14 amino acids. Germline CDR1 is SGHRS and CDR2 is YFSETQ. V dropped 0 bases and J dropped 5; count of bases not matched to a gene: 2.

The CDR3, as DNA: TGTGCCAGCAGCCAAGACAACGGTTCACCCCTCCACTTT. Its protein is CASSQDNGSPLHF. J is TRBJ1-6 and V is TRBV5-4; D not resolved. The CDR3 is 13 residues long. From germline, CDR1 is SGHNT and CDR2 YYREEE (reference sequence). V dropped 4 bases and J dropped 9 bases, with 11 bases sitting between them.

In nucleotides, the CDR3 is TGTGCCAGCAGTCGGGACAGGGGATCAGGGGAGACCCAGTACTTC. Protein: CASSRDRGSGETQYF. J is TRBJ2-5 and V is TRBV2; the match to TRBD1 covers 10 bases. The V segment lost 5 bases and the J segment 5 bases; nucleotides outside the gene matches: 8. In germline, CDR1 is SNHLY, CDR2 FYNNEI. This CDR3 is built from 15 residues.

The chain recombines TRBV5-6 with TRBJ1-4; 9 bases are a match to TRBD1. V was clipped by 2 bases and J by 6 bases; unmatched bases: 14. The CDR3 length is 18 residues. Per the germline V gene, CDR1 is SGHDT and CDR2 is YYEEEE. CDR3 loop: CASSFNRGRFFRHEKLFF. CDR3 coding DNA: TGTGCCAGCAGCTTCAACAGGGGGCGCTTTTTTAGGCATGAAAAACTGTTTTTT.

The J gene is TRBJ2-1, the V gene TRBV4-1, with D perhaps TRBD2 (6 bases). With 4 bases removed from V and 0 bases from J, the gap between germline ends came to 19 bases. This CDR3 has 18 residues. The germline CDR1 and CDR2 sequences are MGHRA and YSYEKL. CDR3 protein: CASSPGLFRSYSYNEQFF. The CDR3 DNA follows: TGCGCCAGCAGCCCAGGACTATTCCGATCCTACTCCTACAATGAGCAGTTCTTC.

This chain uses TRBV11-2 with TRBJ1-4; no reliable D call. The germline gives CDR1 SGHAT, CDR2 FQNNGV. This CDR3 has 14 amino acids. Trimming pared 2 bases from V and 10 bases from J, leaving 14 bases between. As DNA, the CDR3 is TGTGCCAGCAGCTTAACAGAGGGTTGGGGAAAACTGTTTTTT. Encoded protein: CASSLTEGWGKLFF.